These 21 T cell receptor beta chains were sequenced from one sample in a study of T cell repertoires in cytomegalovirus infection. TCRdb ran MiXCR on the reads and lists one entry per CDR3 protein. The sample has approximately 180,000 distinct CDR3 sequences, roughly a sixth seen once; the top ten hold roughly 24%. Specimen: CD8+ T cells from PBMCs. The source is a human donor in good health (CMV status not recorded). Some clones in this sample may be carry-over from other donors' samples.

This clonotype was observed a few times. The chain carries TRBV5-1 and TRBJ1-2, with 10 bases identical to TRBD1. The trim removed 2 bases at V and 3 bases at J, leaving 10 bases unmatched. Per germline, CDR1 SGHRS and CDR2 YFSETQ. The CDR3 covers 17 residues. This chain's CDR3 is CASSFRDRGEGDYGYTF. The CDR3 coding sequence is TGCGCCAGCAGCTTCCGGGACAGGGGAGAGGGGGACTATGGCTACACCTTC.

The chain combines TRBV28 with TRBJ2-6; D is unclear. Trimming took off 3 bases at V and 1 base at J, with 13 bases between the two ends. The CDR3 has 17 residues. Germline CDR1 reads MDHEN; CDR2 reads SYDVKM. The CDR3 region has the DNA TGTGCCAGCAGTTTTCCGTCGTGGGATTCTGGGGCCAACGTCCTGACTTTC. It yields the protein CASSFPSWDSGANVLTF.

The CDR3 sequence: CASIPRGGAGNTIYF. The CDR3, as DNA: TGTGCCAGCATACCCCGAGGGGGCGCAGGGAACACCATATATTTT. This chain joins TRBV7-6 and TRBJ1-3; TRBD1 matches 7 bases. Looked up from germline, CDR1 is SGHVS and CDR2 is FNYEAQ. V lost 7 bases, J lost 7 bases, and 13 bases stayed unmatched. The CDR3 is 15 residues long.

The chain recombines TRBV6-2 or TRBV6-3 with TRBJ2-7; D may be TRBD2 (5 bases). CDR3 length equals 14 residues. Germline values: CDR1 MNHEY, CDR2 SVGEGT. Trimming cost V 7 bases and J 5 bases, with 18 bases left between them. In DNA, the CDR3 is TGTGCCAGCAACCCGGCTCCCCCCGGGGACGAGCAGTACTTC. This gives the protein CASNPAPPGDEQYF.

This clonotype appeared a few times. The J gene is TRBJ1-2, the V gene TRBV7-9, with 10 bases matching TRBD1. Germline V CDR1 and CDR2: SEHNR, FQNEAQ (reference sequence). The CDR3 sequence is 14 residues long. After removal of 3 bases from V and 6 bases from J, the junction contained 4 bases not matched to a gene. CDR3 residues: CASSLTGGRDGYTF. The CDR3 coding sequence is TGTGCCAGCAGCTTGACAGGGGGCAGGGATGGCTACACCTTC.

This chain joins TRBV5-4 and TRBJ1-2; TRBD1 is a possible D gene (5 bases). CDR3 length: 13 residues. Germline-derived CDR1 and CDR2 are SGHNT and YYREEE (reference sequence). V shed 4 bases and J shed 8 bases, with 15 bases lying between them. CDR3 DNA: TGTGCCAGCAGCGCGGCTACAGGAGGGGGCTACACCTTC. Amino acids: CASSAATGGGYTF.

The rearrangement joins TRBV29-1 to TRBJ1-2, with unresolved D. The V and J ends lost 1 base and 5 bases respectively, with 11 bases between them. The CDR3 covers 13 residues. CDR1 SQVTM and CDR2 ANQGSEA come from the germline V gene. The CDR3, as DNA: TGCAGCGTTGAAGCCACAGAAGAGTATGGCTACACCTTC. This codes for CSVEATEEYGYTF.

This clonotype was observed a few times. This rearrangement joins TRBV7-9 to TRBJ2-4; 10 bases agree with TRBD1. The trim removed 3 bases at V and 6 bases at J, leaving 14 bases unmatched. The germline V gene encodes CDR1 SEHNR and CDR2 FQNEAQ (reference sequence). The length of the CDR3 is 18 residues. This CDR3 is CASSLVSLGTGERNIQYF. The CDR3 DNA sequence: TGTGCCAGCAGCTTGGTCAGTCTGGGGACAGGGGAAAGAAACATTCAGTACTTC.

The genes are TRBV6-5 and TRBJ2-3, with a weak D call TRBD1 (5 bases). With 2 bases removed from V and 3 bases from J, the gap between germline ends came to 27 bases. This CDR3 contains 20 residues. Germline values: CDR1 MNHEY, CDR2 SVGAGI. The CDR3, as DNA: TGTGCCAGCAGTTACATACGTTCGGGTTTTTTAGGAGCAGGGACAGATACGCAGTATTTT. It specifies CASSYIRSGFLGAGTDTQYF.

This chain connects TRBV6-5 to TRBJ2-3; the match to TRBD2 covers 7 bases. This CDR3 has 14 residues. Germline V gives CDR1 MNHEY, CDR2 SVGAGI. After removal of 6 bases from V and 0 bases from J, the junction contained 3 bases not matched to a gene. The CDR3 loop reads CASRSGTSTDTQYF. DNA of the CDR3: TGTGCCAGCAGGAGCGGGACTAGCACAGATACGCAGTATTTT.

The V and J genes are TRBV27 and TRBJ2-3; no clear D gene. V lost 5 bases and J 1 base, leaving 13 bases between the germline ends. The germline CDR1 and CDR2 sequences are MNHEY and SMNVEV (reference sequence). The CDR3 runs 15 residues. The CDR3 sequence: CASSRRIIGTDTQYF. The CDR3 DNA sequence: TGTGCCAGCAGTCGCCGTATCATAGGCACAGATACGCAGTATTTT.

The chain has TRBV7-9 and TRBJ1-2; 10 bases line up with TRBD1. From germline, CDR1 is SEHNR and CDR2 FQNEAQ (reference sequence). V lost 5 bases to trimming and J lost 7 bases; unmatched junction nucleotides: 7. CDR3 length: 14 residues. The chain's CDR3 is CASSSQDRGSGYTF. The CDR3 nucleotides are TGTGCCAGCAGCAGCCAGGACAGGGGGTCTGGCTACACCTTC. Full variable domain (rest looked up from reference TRBV7-9 and TRBJ1-2): DTGVSQNPRHKITKRGQNVTFRCDPISEHNRLYWYRQTLGQGPEFLTYFQNEAQLEKSRLLSDRFSAERPKGSFSTLEIQRTEQGDSAMYLCASSSQDRGSGYTFGSGTRLTVV.

This chain joins TRBV27 and TRBJ1-2, with D possibly being TRBD1 (5 bases). Germline CDR1 is MNHEY and CDR2 is SMNVEV (reference sequence). This CDR3 spans 14 amino acids. V dropped 6 bases and J dropped 7 bases, with 18 bases sitting between them. The CDR3: CASSPNPAGGGYTF. The CDR3, as DNA: TGTGCCAGCAGCCCGAACCCCGCGGGGGGTGGCTACACCTTC.

This clonotype was picked up a small number of times. CDR3 nucleotides: TGTGCCAGCAGCCCGCCCGGTATTTCGTCGAGTGGCTACACCTTC. Amino acid sequence: CASSPPGISSSGYTF. The genes are TRBV7-8 and TRBJ1-2; no firm D call. V lost 5 bases, J lost 7 bases, and 20 bases lay in between. The CDR3 contains 15 residues. Germline V CDR1 and CDR2: SGHVS, FQNEAQ.

V and J are TRBV4-1 and TRBJ2-7; D could derive from TRBD1 or TRBD2 (5 bases each). V was cut by 1 base and J by 0 bases, with 16 bases left in between. From germline, CDR1 is MGHRA and CDR2 YSYEKL. The CDR3 contains 17 residues. The DNA for the CDR3 is TGCGCCAGCAGCCAAGCCCCTCGGGACGCGGGCTCCTACGAGCAGTACTTC. Translation: CASSQAPRDAGSYEQYF.

This clonotype occurred a few times. At one end, the junction sequence differs from germline, possibly due to a read error. V gene TRBV2 combines with J gene TRBJ2-1, with D perhaps assigned TRBD1 or TRBD2 (5 bases each). The V gene's germline CDR1 is SNHLY and CDR2 FYNNEI. The length of the CDR3 is 9 residues. CDR3 nucleotide sequence: TGTGCCAGTTTGGGACCTACCTCCTTC. It yields the protein CASLGPTSF.

This chain joins TRBV2 and TRBJ1-1, with D possibly being TRBD1 (6 bases). The CDR3 spans 12 residues. The V end was cut by 7 bases, the J end by 6 bases, with 12 bases between. Germline V gene data show CDR1 as SNHLY and CDR2 as FYNNEI. The CDR3 is CASTRTEPEAFF. CDR3 nucleotides: TGTGCCAGCACTAGGACAGAGCCTGAAGCTTTCTTT.

V and J are TRBV20-1 and TRBJ1-5; TRBD1 might be the D (6 bases). The CDR3 sequence is 15 residues long. Per the germline V gene, CDR1 is DFQATT and CDR2 is SNEGSKA (reference sequence). The ends were cut back, 3 bases at V and 1 base at J, with 13 bases in the middle. Here the CDR3 DNA reads TGCAGTGCTAGCACCAGGGGTTGGAGCAATCAGCCCCAGCATTTT. Amino acids: CSASTRGWSNQPQHF.

The table lists this clonotype with a few counts. The chain is built from TRBV13 and TRBJ2-3; perhaps TRBD2 as D (5 bases). CDR3 length: 17 residues. The ends were cut back, 5 bases at V and 4 bases at J, with 22 bases in the middle. The germline CDR1 and CDR2 sequences are PRHDT and FYEKMQ (reference sequence). The CDR3 protein is CASSDSGLALSADTQYF. The CDR3, as DNA: TGTGCCAGCAGCGACTCAGGACTTGCCCTCTCCGCAGATACGCAGTATTTT. The full variable domain, its missing parts supplied by reference TRBV13 and TRBJ2-3, is AAGVIQSPRHLIKEKRETATLKCYPIPRHDTVYWYQQGPGQDPQFLISFYEKMQSDKGSIPDRFSAQQFSDYHSELNMSSLELGDSALYFCASSDSGLALSADTQYFGPGTRLTVL.

This clonotype occurred a few times. CDR3 DNA: TGTGCCAGCAGTTTATGGGCGGGCAGGACTCAAGAGACCCAGTACTTC. Amino acids: CASSLWAGRTQETQYF. The V call is TRBV12-3 or TRBV12-4, the J call TRBJ2-5; possible D gene TRBD2, 5 bases. Trimming stripped 2 bases from V and 2 bases from J, with 15 bases between. CDR3 length: 16 residues.

The J gene is TRBJ1-3, the V gene TRBV11-2; a possible D gene is TRBD1 (5 bases). This CDR3 contains 16 residues. CDR1 is SGHAT, CDR2 FQNNGV, per germline. The germline V and J ends were trimmed by 3 bases and 2 bases, with 14 bases remaining between them. Here the CDR3 DNA reads TGTGCCAGCAGCTTCGAGCGGGACGGGACTGGAAACACCATATATTTT. This gives the protein CASSFERDGTGNTIYF.